This TCR beta chain is drawn from a study of cytomegalovirus exposure and HLA in healthy donors. Study-level findings and limits: As a later analysis showed, several of the most significant clusters appeared to be linked to common viral pathogens. Many donors shared some public TCRs, even though most TCR sequences were rare. Confirmation was obtained in vitro that a few CMV-associated chains are specific for CMV antigens. Certain indistinguishable V segments, among them TRBV6-2 and TRBV6-3, were excluded.

Primers for the PCR totalled 60 Vbeta and 13 Jbeta. Assay used: immunoSEQ multiplex PCR; TCRdb lists only in-frame clones, some missing. The repertoire holds more than 45,000 clones, with around two thirds as singletons. As regards this clone: The antigen is undetermined.

Germline assignment: CDR1 SGHTA and CDR2 FQGNSA. CDR3 length: 16 residues. V lost 2 bases and J lost 7, with 20 bases in between. The sample consisted of PBMCs. The sequence derives from a woman aged 55-75 years in good health and CMV-seropositive. V gene TRBV7-2 combines with J gene TRBJ1-2, with D hard to call. CDR3 in DNA: TGTGCCAGCAGCTTACAATCAAGAGGGCCCCGCACTGGCTACACCTTC. Translating it yields CASSLQSRGPRTGYTF.